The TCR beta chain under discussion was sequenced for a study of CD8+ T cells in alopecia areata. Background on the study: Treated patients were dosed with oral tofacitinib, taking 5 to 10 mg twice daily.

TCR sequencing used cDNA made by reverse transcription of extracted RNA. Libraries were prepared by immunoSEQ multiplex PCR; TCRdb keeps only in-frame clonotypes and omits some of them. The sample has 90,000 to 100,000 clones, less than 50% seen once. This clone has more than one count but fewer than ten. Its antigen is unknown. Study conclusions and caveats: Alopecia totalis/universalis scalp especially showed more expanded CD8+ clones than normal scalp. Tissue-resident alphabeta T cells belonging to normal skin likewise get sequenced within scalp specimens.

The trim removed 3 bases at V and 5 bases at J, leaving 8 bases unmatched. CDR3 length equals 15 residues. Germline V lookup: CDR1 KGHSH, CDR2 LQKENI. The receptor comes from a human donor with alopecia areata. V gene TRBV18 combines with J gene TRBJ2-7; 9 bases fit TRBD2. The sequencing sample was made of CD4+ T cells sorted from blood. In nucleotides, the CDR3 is TGTGCCAGCTCACCGTTGGCGGGAGGGCCGCACGAGCAGTACTTC. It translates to CASSPLAGGPHEQYF.